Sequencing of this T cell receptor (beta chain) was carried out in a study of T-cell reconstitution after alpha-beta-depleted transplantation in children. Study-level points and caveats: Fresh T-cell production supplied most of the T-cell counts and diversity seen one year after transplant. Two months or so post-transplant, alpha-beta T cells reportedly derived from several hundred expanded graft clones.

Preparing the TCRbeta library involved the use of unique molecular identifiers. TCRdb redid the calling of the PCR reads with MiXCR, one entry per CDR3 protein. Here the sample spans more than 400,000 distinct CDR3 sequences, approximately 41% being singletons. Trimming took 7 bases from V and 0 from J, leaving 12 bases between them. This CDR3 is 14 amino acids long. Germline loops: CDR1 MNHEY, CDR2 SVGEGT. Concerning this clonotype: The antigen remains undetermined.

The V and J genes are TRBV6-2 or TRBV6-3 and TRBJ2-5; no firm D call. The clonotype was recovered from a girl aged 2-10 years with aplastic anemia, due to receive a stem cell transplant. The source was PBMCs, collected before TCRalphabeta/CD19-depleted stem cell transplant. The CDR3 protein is CASNLRGNQETQYF. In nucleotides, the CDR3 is TGTGCCAGCAATCTCAGAGGCAACCAAGAGACCCAGTACTTC.